This T cell receptor (beta chain) was captured by sequencing in a study of early T cells in non-severe SARS-CoV-2 infection. TCRdb redid the calling of the 5' RACE reads with MiXCR, one entry per CDR3 protein. The sample carries about 58,000 distinct CDR3 sequences, roughly 7.7% recorded once. Source material: whole blood. The receptor's source is an adult who was a healthcare worker with PCR-confirmed SARS-CoV-2 infection or an uninfected control (not recorded which).

In DNA, the CDR3 is TGTGCCAGCAGCTCCGCGGACACAATCGGAACCTACGAGCAGTACTTC. Protein: CASSSADTIGTYEQYF. The chain carries TRBV28 and TRBJ2-7; D may be TRBD1 (5 bases). The germline CDR1 and CDR2 sequences are MDHEN and SYDVKM. The CDR3 contains 16 residues. V lost 6 bases, J lost 2 bases, and 20 bases lay in between.